This T cell receptor (beta chain) was identified during a study of vaccination and CD4 T cells after COVID-19 (dated by TCRdb to between 2020 and 2023). Some background on the complete study: Every convalescent patient had a positive nasal swab PCR test for SARS-CoV-2, with mild disease in 8 to 10 patients and severe disease in one. Participants got two doses of the Pfizer-BioNTech BNT162b2 vaccine (n=8) or two doses of the Moderna mRNA-1273 vaccine (n=2). Post-vaccine blood samples were collected a median of about 72 days after the second vaccine dose, ranging from roughly 12 to 250 days. In 10 COVID-19 convalescent patients and several infection-naive healthy vaccine recipients, the spike-specific CD4+ TCR repertoire before mRNA vaccination was compared with the repertoire after mRNA vaccination. The cultures were stimulated with overlapping spike peptide pools from SARS-CoV-2 and from the common cold coronaviruses HCoV-NL63, HCoV-OC43 and HCoV-229E. The convalescent cohort included six males and four females, with two Hispanic individuals, seven Caucasians, two Asians and one multiracial person. Post-COVID blood samples from convalescent patients were collected a median of around 100 days after diagnosis, with a range of 35 to 161 days. Control cultures received a CEFX viral epitope pool as the positive control, an HIV-1 Nef peptide pool as the negative control, or no peptide. Beyond this particular receptor, the publication reports: Although the median number of SARS-CoV-2-reactive clonotypes went up from approximately 20 after infection to around 39 after vaccination, the increase was not significant. In convalescent patients, nearly all vaccine-specific clones (304 of 307) were found to be mono-reactive for SARS-CoV-2 spike rather than cross-reactive with common cold coronaviruses. The study included relatively few convalescent patients and did not analyze early timepoints after natural infection. Among the post-vaccine SARS-CoV-2-reactive clones in convalescent patients, a median approximately 86% showed up only after vaccination, which suggests vaccine-specific priming.

The protocol used for the library was PCR. At the Johns Hopkins FTIC core, DNA from the cultured CD4+ T cells underwent TCR sequencing with the Oncomine TCR Beta short-read assay. The QIAamp micro DNA kit was used to extract genomic DNA from the cultured CD4+ T cells. Oncomine TCR Beta libraries made from cultured CD4+ T cells were pooled using unique dual indexes and sequenced on an Illumina iSeq 100. Per the original workflow: Non-productive sequences were filtered out, and CDR3s that did not start with C, did not end with F or W, or were shorter than 7 amino acids were discarded. Antigen-specific clonotypes were identified with the MANAFEST web application by comparing peptide-stimulated wells with reference and other culture wells. Positive clones required FDR below 0.05, an odds ratio above 5, and productive frequency above 0.1% in at least two of three replicate wells. Clonotypes that were significantly expanded in both SARS-CoV-2 spike wells and at least one common cold coronavirus spike condition were defined as cross-reactive. Levenshtein distances (stringdist) and unrooted phylogenetic trees (ape) in R version 3.6.1 were used to assess CDR3 homology. In-frame beta chains were kept once TCRdb had trimmed the public reads at Q25 with fastp and called clones with MiXCR. One record per CDR3 amino acid sequence lists the most common genes and DNA. The V and J calls here are based on TCRdb, not the publication. This sample lists fewer than 20,000 distinct CDR3 sequences; around 45% were detected once. The top ten constitute roughly 4% of the sample.

The treatment or condition label of this sample denotes: roughly 10-day PBMC culture with coronavirus spike peptide pools or control peptides (ViraFEST assay). The ViraFEST assay, used in the study, expanded antigen-specific T cells with peptide pools and then identified the expanded clonotypes through TCR sequencing. The positive SARS-CoV-2 PCR tests of the convalescent patients were dated from March to December 2020, before the Alpha, Beta and Delta variants emerged in the United States. PBMCs were cultured at roughly 1.8 million per well in IMDM supplemented with roughly 5% human AB serum and 9.5 to 10 IU/ml IL-2, with approximately 9.2 ug/ml peptide pools added. Half of the culture medium was replaced with fresh IL-2-containing medium on days 3 and 7. Once the cells had been in culture for around ten days, the EasySep CD4+ T cell isolation kit was used to isolate CD4+ T cells by negative selection. Ficoll-Paque Plus gradient centrifugation was used to isolate PBMCs from whole blood, and the isolated PBMCs were then either used fresh or cryopreserved at -140C. Triplicate wells were generally used for each culture condition.

A distance of 18 bases separates the germline ends of V and J, which lose 5 bases and 2 bases respectively. The cysteine opens and the phenylalanine closes a CDR3 of 16 amino acids. The DNA shown is the 48-base CDR3, in frame from base 1. CDR1 is given as SSHAT and CDR2 as FNYEAQ, both from the germline V gene (reference sequence). Concerning this clonotype itself: Its antigen specificity is not known. Qualities for individual bases were not recorded, and no much larger clone is one base off.

Sequenced here: CD4+ T cells from blood, cultured in vitro, sampled before SARS-CoV-2 vaccination. The chain uses TRBV7-7 and TRBJ2-5; the D call is tentative, TRBD1 or TRBD2, as each matches 5 bases. This clonotype was sampled from a human donor who had recovered from COVID-19. The CDR3 protein: CASSLRGQPGQETQYF. The DNA sequence is TGTGCCAGCAGCCTAAGGGGTCAACCGGGGCAAGAGACCCAGTACTTC.